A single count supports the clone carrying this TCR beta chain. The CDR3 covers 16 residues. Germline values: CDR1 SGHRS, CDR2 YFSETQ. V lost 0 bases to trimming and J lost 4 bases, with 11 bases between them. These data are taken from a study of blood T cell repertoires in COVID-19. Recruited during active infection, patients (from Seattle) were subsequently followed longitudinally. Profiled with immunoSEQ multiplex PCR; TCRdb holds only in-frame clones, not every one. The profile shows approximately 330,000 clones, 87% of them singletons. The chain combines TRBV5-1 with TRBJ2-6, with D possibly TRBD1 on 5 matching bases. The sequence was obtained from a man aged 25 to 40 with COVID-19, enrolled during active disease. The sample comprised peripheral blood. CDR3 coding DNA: TGCGCCAGCAGCTTGGTGTCTGGGGCAGGGGCCAACGTCCTGACTTTC. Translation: CASSLVSGAGANVLTF.